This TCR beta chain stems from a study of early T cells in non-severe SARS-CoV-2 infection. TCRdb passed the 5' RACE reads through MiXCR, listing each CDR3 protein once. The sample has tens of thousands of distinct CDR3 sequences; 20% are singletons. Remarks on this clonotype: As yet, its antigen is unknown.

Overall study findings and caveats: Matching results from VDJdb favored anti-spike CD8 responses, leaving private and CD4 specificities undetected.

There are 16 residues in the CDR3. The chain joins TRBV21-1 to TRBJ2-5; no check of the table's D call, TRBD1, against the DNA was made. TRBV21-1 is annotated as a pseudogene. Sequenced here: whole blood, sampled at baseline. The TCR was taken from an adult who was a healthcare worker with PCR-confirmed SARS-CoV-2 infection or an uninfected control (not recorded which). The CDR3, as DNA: TGTGCCAGCAACAAATACAGGGGCCGAGGCCAGGAGACCCAGTACTTC. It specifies CASNKYRGRGQETQYF.